The T cell receptor beta chain described here comes from a study of cytomegalovirus exposure and HLA in healthy donors (dated by TCRdb to between 2016 and 2019). A note on the overall study: In an earlier analysis of about 560 of the donors, less than 350 Gb of sequence data and 100 million or so unique TCR beta sequences from about 179 million T cells were reported. Around 320 gigabases of sequencing data and roughly 90 million unique TCR sequences were included in an early release covering around 650 HLA-typed donors. The genetic ancestry cluster associated with self-reported Caucasian donors included about four fifths of the roughly 410 genotyped donors. The study was designed to test whether signatures of past pathogen exposure could be identified by cataloging public T cell receptors. The T cell repertoires of 550 to 850 subjects were profiled by immunosequencing and related to cytomegalovirus serostatus. A separate validation cohort of approximately 130 different subjects was used in addition to the roughly 700-subject first cohort. To predict cytomegalovirus infection status, the study combined high-throughput TCR immunosequencing, statistical association of individual TCRs with disease status, and machine learning. A later analysis re-analyzed previously published TCR beta repertoires from hundreds of donors and added high-resolution HLA genotyping to study TCR occurrence patterns. Rather than using new phenotypic data, the later analysis identified candidate immune exposures from TCR beta sequences and from how often those sequences occurred across donors. An earlier analysis of some 600 of the donors applied high-throughput TCR beta sequencing to assess whether each TCR beta V gene segment acted as functional or pseudogenic. Donor age, sex, ethnicity and CMV serostatus were compiled alongside the repertoire data. A later genetic analysis took genome-wide SNP genotypes for about 55% of the roughly 670 donors and used that subset as a discovery cohort. All discovery cohort repertoires had been generated using a single sequencing platform. HLA typing covered class I and class II loci at four-digit resolution. The number of donors typed differed by locus, with about 629-630 for A, B, C, DRB1 and DQB1, about 500 for DQA1, 600 to 610 for DPA1, and approximately 470 for DPB1. Because of strong linkage in the cohort, 5 or 6 DR-DQ haplotypes were treated as single units for association and clustering. Among 398 genotyped donors of the cohort, an average of 235,054 unique TCR beta nucleotide sequences were sequenced per donor, 15% to 20% of them non-productive. Beyond this particular receptor, the publication reports: The study gave a list of 150 to 200 TCR beta chains associated with cytomegalovirus. It was suggested by the authors that the approach could potentially be generalized to other disease states and immunological phenotypes. Assigning TCR associations to individual alleles was difficult when HLA alleles, especially DR and DQ, strongly co-occurred. A cluster of highly shared sequence variants was judged likely to be a technical artifact of the sequencing pipeline. Presence/absence analyses assumed roughly uniform sequencing depth across donors, an assumption that may not hold. Several of the top co-occurrence clusters appeared to be linked to parvovirus B19, influenza, CMV and Epstein-Barr virus, according to a later analysis. While some public TCRs were present in many individuals, most TCR sequences turned up only very rarely across donors. Because HLA typing was unavailable for some donors at each locus, only the typed subset was used in association tests. A further reported finding was that TCR beta sequences accurately predicted the HLA-A and HLA-B alleles for most subjects in the first cohort. The classifier was reported to diagnose cytomegalovirus status with high specificity and sensitivity in both the original cohort and the validation cohort. An association between a missense DCLRE1C variant and V-gene and J-gene trimming of TCR beta chains was found in a later genetic analysis and replicated in an independent cohort. An earlier analysis of approximately 600 of the donors showed that most TCR beta V segments appeared in productive rearrangements either about 87% or about 30% of the time, which broadly matched IMGT annotations. The earlier analysis of some 540 of the donors excluded 15 to 20 rarely observed V segments, including chromosome 9 orphons, because counts were too low. Most CMV-associated TCR beta chains appeared to be HLA-restricted in a later analysis, and the HLA associations seemed to be driven largely by CMV exposure. Linkage disequilibrium might explain the correlated functional status among segregating V segments, but an unknown experimental factor could not be excluded. In vitro tests confirmed that three of the cytomegalovirus-associated TCR beta chains recognize cytomegalovirus antigens. In this cohort, only TCR beta chains were sequenced, and detectable features were limited by the absence of alpha or paired-chain data. Specific HLA alleles were associated with more than 15,000 TCR beta sequences at a false discovery rate of 0.05 in a later analysis. The only immune exposure information available for the cohort was CMV serostatus. In a later analysis, TCR association rates were found to vary across HLA loci, with the most associated TCRs seen for DRB1 alleles and the fewest for HLA-C alleles. Compared with the 666-donor mean, donors in an Asian-associated ancestry cluster had fewer N-insertions in productive TCRs, according to a later genetic analysis. A later analysis found that HLA-associated TCR beta chains were more clonally expanded and had lower generation probabilities than equally common non-associated chains.

The library was made by the immunoSEQ multiplex PCR assay. The multiplex PCR relied on a mix of 60 forward primers for TCR Vbeta segments and 13 reverse primers for TCR Jbeta segments. Amplification of the CDR3 region of rearranged TCR beta genes was performed with a multiplex PCR assay on genomic DNA. On the Illumina HiSeq System, the amplified TCR beta libraries were sequenced as 87-base-pair reads. The study's processing was this. A later analysis counted about 82 million unique TCR beta chains across the 670 or so repertoires, and roughly 10 million of these chains were shared by at least two donors. A nearest-neighbor algorithm error-corrected the raw reads and collapsed the reads into unique sequences, merging closely related sequences to remove PCR and sequencing errors. Alignment of CDR3 sequences to IMGT reference sequences was used to assign V, D and J gene segments. For a sequence to be retained, at least a six-nucleotide match to both a V gene segment and a J gene segment was required. A rearrangement counted as productive if the CDR3 had no stop codons and remained in frame with V and J, and every other rearrangement counted as non-productive. CDR3 was defined according to IMGT convention as the region running from the second conserved V-encoded cysteine to the conserved J-encoded phenylalanine. Sequences without an unambiguous match to a single V gene segment were excluded from the earlier analysis of 500 to 700 of the donors. In an earlier analysis of 587 of the donors, V segments were called functional above 56.7% productive rearrangements and were called segregating when the between-donor standard deviation exceeded 5%. To diagnose cytomegalovirus status from the catalog of TCR beta chain sequences, a statistical classification framework was built. V and J gene assignment, in a later analysis, came from comparing TCR nucleotide sequences with IMGT/GENE-DB human TR gene sequences. The TCRdist pipeline was used in a later analysis to assign CDR3 sequences and most-parsimonious VDJ recombination scenarios. In a later analysis, every TCR beta chain was defined by the combination of its CDR3 amino acid sequence and its V-gene family, and reads without a unique V-gene family were dropped. In a later analysis, approximately 640 highly shared, low-generation-probability nucleotide sequences were removed to address suspected cross-contamination and a sequencing artifact. A later analysis calculated a clonal expansion index for each public chain from normalized within-repertoire ranks of inferred template counts. In a later analysis, generation probabilities were computed with a VDJ recombination model fitted to out-of-frame rearrangements, and the resulting probabilities were checked against IGoR. A later analysis scored TCR-TCR, TCR-HLA and TCR-CMV co-occurrence with hypergeometric tests, applying a repertoire-size bias correction to TCR pairs. False discovery rates were estimated in a later analysis by permuting HLA or CMV assignments 20 times. In a later analysis, co-occurring TCRs were grouped using DBSCAN, with TCRdist sequence similarity added in when clustering inside HLA-allele-positive subsets. Repertoires with fewer than 30,000 or more than 120,000 public chains, plus five repertoires with anomalous nucleotide sharing, were excluded from co-occurrence clustering. In TCRdb, the immuneACCESS table is reduced to in-frame sequences with V and J assigned. These tables do not hold every clone; where another copy was compared, an unresolved V gene accounts for under half, and the others remain unexplained. V and J calls plus clone size are reproduced from that table; the DNA served to infer D and trimming. For this sample there are about 40,000 clones; about nine tenths appear just once. The top ten clonotypes cover over 10% of the sample.

Only one count was recorded for this clone. No antigen is known for it. Base qualities are not at hand, and no much larger clone is one base apart. In total, roughly 670 healthy bone marrow donors made up the cohort. Cohort members were all nominally healthy when sampled, although unrecorded immune exposures were likely present. The donor was CMV seropositive and was included in the group of approximately 310 seropositive cohort members. A peripheral blood sample was collected from each donor, and TCR beta sequencing was performed on peripheral blood mononuclear cells. Genomic DNA was extracted from the blood cell samples with the Qiagen DNeasy Blood Extraction Kit. The receptor comes from a middle-aged woman in good health and CMV-seropositive. The sample consisted of PBMCs.

The bases are TGTGCCAGCAGCCCCGACCGCAGCGGGGACTACAATGAGCAGTTCTTC. It translates to CASSPDRSGDYNEQFF. Here the chain combines TRBV11-2 and TRBJ2-1; the junction holds 7 bases that match TRBD2. Trimmed from V: 5 bases; trimmed from J: 3 bases; junction bases lacking a gene match: 10. The germline V gene supplies CDR1 SGHAT and CDR2 FQNNGV. Spanning cysteine to phenylalanine, the CDR3 consists of 16 amino acids. The CDR3 DNA has 48 bases and is translated from base 1. Joined to the reference TRBV11-2 and TRBJ2-1 proteins, this CDR3 gives the full variable domain: EAGVAQSPRYKIIEKRQSVAFWCNPISGHATLYWYQQILGQGPKLLIQFQNNGVVDDSQLPKDRFSAERLKGVDSTLKIQPAKLEDSAVYLCASSPDRSGDYNEQFFGPGTRLTVL.